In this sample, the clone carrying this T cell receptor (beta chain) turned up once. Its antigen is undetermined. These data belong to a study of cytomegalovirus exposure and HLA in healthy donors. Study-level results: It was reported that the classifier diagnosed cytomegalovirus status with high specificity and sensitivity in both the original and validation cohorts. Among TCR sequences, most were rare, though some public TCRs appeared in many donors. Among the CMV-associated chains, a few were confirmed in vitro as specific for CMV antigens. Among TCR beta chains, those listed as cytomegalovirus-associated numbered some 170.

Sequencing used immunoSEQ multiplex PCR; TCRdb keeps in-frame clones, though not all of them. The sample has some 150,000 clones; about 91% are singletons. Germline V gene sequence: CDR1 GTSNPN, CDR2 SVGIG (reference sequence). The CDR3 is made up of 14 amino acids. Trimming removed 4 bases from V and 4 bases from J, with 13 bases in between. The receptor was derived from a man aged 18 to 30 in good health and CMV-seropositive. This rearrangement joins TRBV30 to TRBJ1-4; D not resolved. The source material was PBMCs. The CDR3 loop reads CAWTLGGGNEKLFF. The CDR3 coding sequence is TGTGCCTGGACCTTAGGAGGCGGTAATGAAAAACTGTTTTTT.